The rows below give T cell receptor beta chains drawn from one sample of a study of shared clonotypes between healthy human individuals. Data came from immunoSEQ multiplex PCR; TCRdb stores just in-frame clones and leaves some out. The sample records 1.4 million or so clones, approximately 98.5% being singletons. Sequences were obtained from naive CD4+ T cells sorted from blood. These receptors came from a man aged 30 to 39 in good health. Each CDR3 is given with its conserved first and last residue. D genes are given only for firm matches. Size values are once, few and many counts, or a class for expanded clones, and some rows have none.

DNA: TGTGCCAGCAGTGAGGCGGGCAGGGTGAACACTGAAGCTTTCTTT
CDR3: CASSEAGRVNTEAFF
V: TRBV25-1
D: -
J: TRBJ1-1
size: once

DNA: TGTGCCAGCTCACCTGTCGAGGGTCCAGATACGCAGTATTTT
CDR3: CASSPVEGPDTQYF
V: TRBV18
D: -
J: TRBJ2-3
size: -

DNA: TGTGCCAGCTCACCGCTAGCGGGAGTCGTAGAGACCCAGTACTTC
CDR3: CASSPLAGVVETQYF
V: TRBV18
D: TRBD2
J: TRBJ2-5
size: -

DNA: TGCGCCAGCAGCCTATCGGCAGGGGTGAACACTGAAGCTTTCTTT
CDR3: CASSLSAGVNTEAFF
V: TRBV5-1
D: -
J: TRBJ1-1
size: -

DNA: TGTGCCAGCAGGGGGGACACGCTAAGATACTTC
CDR3: CASRGDTLRYF
V: TRBV2
D: -
J: TRBJ2-4
size: -

DNA: TGTGCCAGCAGCTTAGTCCCAGGGGGTCAGCCCCAGCATTTT
CDR3: CASSLVPGGQPQHF
V: TRBV7-8
D: TRBD1
J: TRBJ1-5
size: -

DNA: TGTGCCAGCAGCTTAGCTAGCGGTTATTTTTACAATGAGCAGTTCTTC
CDR3: CASSLASGYFYNEQFF
V: TRBV5-6
D: TRBD2
J: TRBJ2-1
size: -

DNA: TGTGCCAGCAGCCCACAGGGGTCAAACTATGGCTACACCTTC
CDR3: CASSPQGSNYGYTF
V: TRBV6-6
D: TRBD1
J: TRBJ1-2
size: -

DNA: TGCGCCAGCAGCCAGCGAGCCAGGGACACCGGGGAGCTGTTTTTT
CDR3: CASSQRARDTGELFF
V: TRBV4-3
D: -
J: TRBJ2-2
size: -

DNA: TGTGCCAGCAGCGTAGAGGGGGGGACCCAGTACTTC
CDR3: CASSVEGGTQYF
V: TRBV9
D: -
J: TRBJ2-5
size: -

DNA: TGTGCCAGCAGCTCTAGTGGGGGGGCAGGGCAGCCCCAGCATTTT
CDR3: CASSSSGGAGQPQHF
V: TRBV11-2
D: -
J: TRBJ1-5
size: -

DNA: TGTGCCAGTAGTTCGCCCCACTACGAGCAGTACTTC
CDR3: CASSSPHYEQYF
V: TRBV19
D: -
J: TRBJ2-7
size: -

DNA: TGTGCCAGCAGTACTGGGTTGAACACTGAAGCTTTCTTT
CDR3: CASSTGLNTEAFF
V: TRBV6-5
D: -
J: TRBJ1-1
size: -

DNA: TGTGCCAGCAGCCTACTACTCCCGCTTAGACCGAGCTCCTACGAGCAGTACTTC
CDR3: CASSLLLPLRPSSYEQYF
V: TRBV11-2
D: -
J: TRBJ2-7
size: -

DNA: TGTGCCAGCAGTCATGGACTAGCGGAGCCCTACGAGCAGTACTTC
CDR3: CASSHGLAEPYEQYF
V: TRBV6-6
D: TRBD2
J: TRBJ2-7
size: -

DNA: TGTGCCAGCCACAGGGTCATGAACACTGAAGCTTTCTTT
CDR3: CASHRVMNTEAFF
V: TRBV28
D: -
J: TRBJ1-1
size: -

DNA: TGTGCCAGCAGTGAATCCCGTTATGAAGCTTTCTTT
CDR3: CASSESRYEAFF
V: TRBV2
D: -
J: TRBJ1-1
size: -

DNA: TGCGCCAGCAGCTCGGACCTCAGGGTCGGAAAACTCTATGGCTACACCTTC
CDR3: CASSSDLRVGKLYGYTF
V: TRBV5-1
D: -
J: TRBJ1-2
size: -

DNA: TGCGCCAGCAGATTAGGAGCGGGAAAGAATTCCTACGAGCAGTACTTC
CDR3: CASRLGAGKNSYEQYF
V: TRBV5-1
D: TRBD2
J: TRBJ2-7
size: once

DNA: TGTGCCAGCACCGATAGCGGGAGGGAAGAGACCCAGTACTTC
CDR3: CASTDSGREETQYF
V: TRBV6-5
D: TRBD2
J: TRBJ2-5
size: -

DNA: TGTGCCAGCAGACGCAGTTCGGGCAATGAGCAGTTCTTC
CDR3: CASRRSSGNEQFF
V: TRBV6-5
D: -
J: TRBJ2-1
size: -

DNA: TGTGCCACCAGCAGAGACAGGCTCAGCTCTGGAAACACCATATATTTT
CDR3: CATSRDRLSSGNTIYF
V: TRBV15
D: -
J: TRBJ1-3
size: -

DNA: TGTGCCAGCTCACTATGGGAGGAGAGTCGTAATGGCTACACCTTC
CDR3: CASSLWEESRNGYTF
V: TRBV18
D: -
J: TRBJ1-2
size: once

DNA: TGTGCCAGCAGTCTCCGCACGTACACTGAAGCTTTCTTT
CDR3: CASSLRTYTEAFF
V: TRBV28
D: -
J: TRBJ1-1
size: -

DNA: TGTGCCAGCAGTCAGGGAAACACTGAAGCTTTCTTT
CDR3: CASSQGNTEAFF
V: TRBV2
D: -
J: TRBJ1-1
size: -

DNA: TGCGCCAGCAGCAAAGAGAGGGCCGGGGAGCTGTTTTTT
CDR3: CASSKERAGELFF
V: TRBV4-3
D: -
J: TRBJ2-2
size: once

DNA: TGTGCCAGCAGCTTAGGTCTGATGCGGGTTCGCACCGGGGAGCTGTTTTTT
CDR3: CASSLGLMRVRTGELFF
V: TRBV13
D: -
J: TRBJ2-2
size: -

DNA: TGTGCCAGCAGCAAAACTAGCGGGAGGCCCCCCGGGGAGCTGTTTTTT
CDR3: CASSKTSGRPPGELFF
V: TRBV11-2
D: TRBD2
J: TRBJ2-2
size: -

DNA: TGTGCCAGCAGTTACTCGGTCACTGGGGGCACAGATACGCAGTATTTT
CDR3: CASSYSVTGGTDTQYF
V: TRBV6-6
D: -
J: TRBJ2-3
size: once

DNA: TGTGCCAGCAGCTCGCAGGAGTCTACAGATACGCAGTATTTT
CDR3: CASSSQESTDTQYF
V: TRBV5-4
D: -
J: TRBJ2-3
size: -

DNA: TGTGCCAGCAGTTACGTGGGACTAGACACCGGGGAGCTGTTTTTT
CDR3: CASSYVGLDTGELFF
V: TRBV6-5
D: TRBD2
J: TRBJ2-2
size: few

DNA: TGTGCCAGCAGCGTAGAATCACTAGCGGCCTACAATGAGCAGTTCTTC
CDR3: CASSVESLAAYNEQFF
V: TRBV9
D: TRBD2
J: TRBJ2-1
size: -

DNA: TGCGCCAGCAGCCAAGAGGGTCGGATGTCAGTCACAGATACGCAGTATTTT
CDR3: CASSQEGRMSVTDTQYF
V: TRBV4-3
D: -
J: TRBJ2-3
size: -

DNA: TGTGCCAGCAGCGTGGGGCGGGAGGGCCCCTCCACAGATACGCAGTATTTT
CDR3: CASSVGREGPSTDTQYF
V: TRBV9
D: TRBD2
J: TRBJ2-3
size: -

DNA: TGTGCCAGCAGCGTAGATACAGGGGCTCAGCCCCAGCATTTT
CDR3: CASSVDTGAQPQHF
V: TRBV9
D: TRBD1
J: TRBJ1-5
size: -

DNA: TGTGCCAGCAGCTTAAGGGGCCCCTACGAGCAGTACTTC
CDR3: CASSLRGPYEQYF
V: TRBV7-2
D: -
J: TRBJ2-7
size: -

DNA: TGTGCCAGCAGCTTATATTCTGGCTACGAGCAGTACTTC
CDR3: CASSLYSGYEQYF
V: TRBV5-4
D: -
J: TRBJ2-7
size: -

DNA: TGTGCCAGCAGCCCCGGACTAGCGGGGCCCTACGAGCAGTACTTC
CDR3: CASSPGLAGPYEQYF
V: TRBV5-6
D: TRBD2
J: TRBJ2-7
size: -

DNA: TGTGCCAGCAGTGCTCAACAGGGCCCTGGGGCCAACGTCCTGACTTTC
CDR3: CASSAQQGPGANVLTF
V: TRBV6-1
D: -
J: TRBJ2-6
size: once

DNA: TGTGCCAGCACCACTAGAGGACTTGGGGTCTACGAGCAGTACTTC
CDR3: CASTTRGLGVYEQYF
V: TRBV7-8
D: -
J: TRBJ2-7
size: -

DNA: TGTGCCATCAGTGAGTTACAGGGAAATGAGCAGTTCTTC
CDR3: CAISELQGNEQFF
V: TRBV10-3
D: -
J: TRBJ2-1
size: -

DNA: TGTGCCAGCAGCCCGGCGGTAGCGCTAATCTCCTACAATGAGCAGTTCTTC
CDR3: CASSPAVALISYNEQFF
V: TRBV7-2
D: -
J: TRBJ2-1
size: once

DNA: TGTGCCAGCAGTGTAACAGGAACGAACACCGGGGAGCTGTTTTTT
CDR3: CASSVTGTNTGELFF
V: TRBV25-1
D: -
J: TRBJ2-2
size: -

DNA: TGTGCCAGCAGCTTTGGCGCAGAGACCCAGTACTTC
CDR3: CASSFGAETQYF
V: TRBV7-9
D: -
J: TRBJ2-5
size: once

DNA: TGTGCCAGCAGCTTAGACCCCGGTGGATGGACTGAAGCTTTCTTT
CDR3: CASSLDPGGWTEAFF
V: TRBV7-9
D: -
J: TRBJ1-1
size: -